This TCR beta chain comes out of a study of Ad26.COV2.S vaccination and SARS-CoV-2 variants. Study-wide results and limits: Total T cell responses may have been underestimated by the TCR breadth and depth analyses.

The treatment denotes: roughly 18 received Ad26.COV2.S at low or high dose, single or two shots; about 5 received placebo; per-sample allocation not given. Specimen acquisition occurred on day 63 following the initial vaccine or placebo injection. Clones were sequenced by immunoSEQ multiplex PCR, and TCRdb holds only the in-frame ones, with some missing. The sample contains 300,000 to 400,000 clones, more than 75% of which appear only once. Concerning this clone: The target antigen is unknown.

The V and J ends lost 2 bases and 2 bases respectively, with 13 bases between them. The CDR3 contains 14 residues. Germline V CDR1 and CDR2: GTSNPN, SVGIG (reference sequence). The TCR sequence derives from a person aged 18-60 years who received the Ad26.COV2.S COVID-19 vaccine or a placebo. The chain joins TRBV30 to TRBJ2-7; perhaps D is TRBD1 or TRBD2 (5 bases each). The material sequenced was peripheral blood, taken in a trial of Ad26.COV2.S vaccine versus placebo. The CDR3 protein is CAWSSGTPTYEQYF. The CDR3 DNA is TGTGCCTGGAGTTCCGGGACGCCCACCTACGAGCAGTACTTC. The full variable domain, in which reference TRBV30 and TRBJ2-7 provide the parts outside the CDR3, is SQTIHQWPATLVQPVGSPLSLECTVEGTSNPNLYWYRQAAGRGLQLLFYSVGIGQISSEVPQNLSASRPQDRQFILSSKKLLLSDSGFYLCAWSSGTPTYEQYFGPGTRLTVT.